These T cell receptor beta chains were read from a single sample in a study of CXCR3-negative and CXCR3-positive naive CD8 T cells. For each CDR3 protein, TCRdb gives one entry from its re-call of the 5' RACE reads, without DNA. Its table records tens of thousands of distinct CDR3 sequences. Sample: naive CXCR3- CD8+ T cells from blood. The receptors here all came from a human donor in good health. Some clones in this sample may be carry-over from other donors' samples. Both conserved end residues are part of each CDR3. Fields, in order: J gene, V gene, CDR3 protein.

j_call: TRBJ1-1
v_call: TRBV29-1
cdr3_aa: CSVVEGITEAFF

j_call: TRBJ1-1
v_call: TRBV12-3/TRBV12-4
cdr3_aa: CASSAGLNTEAFF

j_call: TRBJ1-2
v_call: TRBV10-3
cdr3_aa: CAISESTGGPAGYTF

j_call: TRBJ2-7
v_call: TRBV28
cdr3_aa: CASSLPGTVYEQYF

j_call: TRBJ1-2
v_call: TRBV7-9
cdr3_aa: CASSITGGLYGYTF

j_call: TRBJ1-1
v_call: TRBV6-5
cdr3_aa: CASSFSQGESSHEAFF

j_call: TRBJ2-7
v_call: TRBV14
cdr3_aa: CASSPYRGGRSYEQYF

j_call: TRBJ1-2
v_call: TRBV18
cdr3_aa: CASSPRQEGGGYTF

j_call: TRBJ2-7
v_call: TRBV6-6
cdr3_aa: CASSSGQGAEIYEQYF

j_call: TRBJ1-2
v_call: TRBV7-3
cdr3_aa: CASSSYPGQGGGYTF

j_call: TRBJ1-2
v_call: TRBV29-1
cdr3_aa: CSVEETSGSGGYTF

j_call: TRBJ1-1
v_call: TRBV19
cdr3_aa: CASGDGYTEAFF

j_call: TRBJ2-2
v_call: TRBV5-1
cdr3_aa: CASSSSPYRDGNRGELFF

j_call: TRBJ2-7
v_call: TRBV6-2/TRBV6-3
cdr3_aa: CASSYPSSGTGISYEQYF

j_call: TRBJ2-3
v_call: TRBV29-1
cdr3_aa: CRIRLAQKCTDTQYF

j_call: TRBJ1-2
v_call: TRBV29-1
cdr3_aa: CSVANIGVYGYTF

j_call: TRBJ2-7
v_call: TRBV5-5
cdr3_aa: CASSSGGGSSYEQYF

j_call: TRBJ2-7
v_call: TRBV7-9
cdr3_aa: CASSSGQGAGEQYF

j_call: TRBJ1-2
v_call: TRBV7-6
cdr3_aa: CASSSGDTDYGYTF

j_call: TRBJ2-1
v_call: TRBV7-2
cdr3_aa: CASSLQSGSSYNEQFF

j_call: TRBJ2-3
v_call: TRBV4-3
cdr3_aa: CASSQEELAGTSTDTQYF

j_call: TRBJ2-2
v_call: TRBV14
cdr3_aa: CASSQVQGAGELFF

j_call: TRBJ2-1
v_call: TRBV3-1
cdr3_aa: CASSSTSGRAPEQFF

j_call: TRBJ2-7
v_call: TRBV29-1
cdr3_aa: CSVLRQGSEQYF

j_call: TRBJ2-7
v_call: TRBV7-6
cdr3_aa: CASSSHRDRFGAEKGEQYF

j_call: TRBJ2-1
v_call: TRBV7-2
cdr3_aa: CASRCTSSPRTGGNEQFF

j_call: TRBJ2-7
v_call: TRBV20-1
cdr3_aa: CSARPADSDYEQYF

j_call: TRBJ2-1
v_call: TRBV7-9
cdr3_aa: CASSLGKGRGPFGEQFF

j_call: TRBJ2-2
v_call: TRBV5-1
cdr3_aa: CASGGQGSDGELFF

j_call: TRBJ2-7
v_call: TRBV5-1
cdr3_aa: CASSPGQGHLWLIEQYF

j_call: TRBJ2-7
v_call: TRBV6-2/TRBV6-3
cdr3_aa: CASSYSAIAGGYEQYF

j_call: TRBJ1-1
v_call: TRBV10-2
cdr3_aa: CASSESGGHREAFF

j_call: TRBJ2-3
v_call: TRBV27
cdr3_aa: CASSLSTSSNTQYF

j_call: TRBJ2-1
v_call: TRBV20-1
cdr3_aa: CSASLFPGPDYNEQFF

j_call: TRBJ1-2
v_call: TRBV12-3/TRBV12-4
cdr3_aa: CASTQGAYGYTF

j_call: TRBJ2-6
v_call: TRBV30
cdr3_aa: CAWTPLVSGANVLTF

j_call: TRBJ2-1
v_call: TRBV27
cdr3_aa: CASSLDRDNEQFF

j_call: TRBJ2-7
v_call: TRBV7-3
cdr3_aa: CASSLTGDTYEQYF

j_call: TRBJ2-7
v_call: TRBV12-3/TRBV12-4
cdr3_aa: CASSLVQGVHYEQYF

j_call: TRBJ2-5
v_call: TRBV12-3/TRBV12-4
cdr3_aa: CASSFGGPQETQYF

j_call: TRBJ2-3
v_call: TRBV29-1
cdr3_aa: CSVDGSPEDTQYF

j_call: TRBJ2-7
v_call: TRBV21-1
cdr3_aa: CASRPTRDRVYPSSYEQYF

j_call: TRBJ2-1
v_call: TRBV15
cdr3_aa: CATSPPPRTSGGGHEQFF

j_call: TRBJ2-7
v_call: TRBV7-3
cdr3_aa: CASSTSTREQYF

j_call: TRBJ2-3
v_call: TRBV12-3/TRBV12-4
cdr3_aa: CASSLTGGVADTQYF

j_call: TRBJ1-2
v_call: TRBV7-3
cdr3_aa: CASSLGGTGADGYTF

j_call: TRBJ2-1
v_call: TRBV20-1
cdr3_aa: CSASPTGAWNEQFF

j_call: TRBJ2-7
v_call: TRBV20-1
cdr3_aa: CSARPDHSYEQYF

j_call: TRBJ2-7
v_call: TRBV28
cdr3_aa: CASTDSLGNEQYF

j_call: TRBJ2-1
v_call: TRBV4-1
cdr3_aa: CASSQYPGAAGGEQFF

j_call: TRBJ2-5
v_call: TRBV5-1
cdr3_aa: CASSLVPDQETQYF

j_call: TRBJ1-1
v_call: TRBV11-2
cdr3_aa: CASSLMENTEAFF

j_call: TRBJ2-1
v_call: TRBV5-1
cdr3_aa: CASSGRVTSDEQFF

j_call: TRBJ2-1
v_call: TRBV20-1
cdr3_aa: CSARDSRRPCNEQFF

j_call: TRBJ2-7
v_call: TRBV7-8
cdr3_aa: CASSLLRGASSYEQYF